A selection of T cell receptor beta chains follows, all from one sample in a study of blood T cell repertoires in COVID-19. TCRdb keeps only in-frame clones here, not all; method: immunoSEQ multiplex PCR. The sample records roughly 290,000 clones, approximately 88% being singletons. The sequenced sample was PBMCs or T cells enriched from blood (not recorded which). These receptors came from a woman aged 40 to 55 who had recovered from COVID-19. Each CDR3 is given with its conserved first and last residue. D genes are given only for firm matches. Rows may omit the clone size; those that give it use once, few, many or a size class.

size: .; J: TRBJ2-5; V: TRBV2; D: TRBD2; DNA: TGTGCCAGCAGTCCGGGACTAGCGAGGACGGAGACCCAGTACTTC; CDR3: CASSPGLARTETQYF
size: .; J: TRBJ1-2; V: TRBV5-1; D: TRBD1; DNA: TGCGCCAGCAGCTTGGCCCCGGACAGGGGGCCGGGCTATGGCTACACCTTC; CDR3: CASSLAPDRGPGYGYTF
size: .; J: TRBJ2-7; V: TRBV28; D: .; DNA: TGTGCCAGCACCCCCAGGCAGCGGTCCTACGAGCAGTACTTC; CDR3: CASTPRQRSYEQYF
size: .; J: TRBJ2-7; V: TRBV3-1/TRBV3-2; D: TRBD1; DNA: TGTGCCAGCAGCCAAGAGTGGACAGGCTACGAGCAGTACTTC; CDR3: CASSQEWTGYEQYF
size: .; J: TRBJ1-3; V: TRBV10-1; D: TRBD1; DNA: TGCGCCAGCAGCCCGGGACAGGGGGCCATAAGCTCTGGAAACACCATATATTTT; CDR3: CASSPGQGAISSGNTIYF
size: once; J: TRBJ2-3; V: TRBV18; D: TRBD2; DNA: TGTGCCAGCTCACCCTCGACTAGCGGGAGTAAAGATACGCAGTATTTT; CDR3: CASSPSTSGSKDTQYF
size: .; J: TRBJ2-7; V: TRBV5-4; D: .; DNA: TGTGCCAGCAGCTTGTGGGGCAGACCCTACGAGCAGTACTTC; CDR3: CASSLWGRPYEQYF
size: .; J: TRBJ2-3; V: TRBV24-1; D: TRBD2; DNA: TGTGCCACCAGTGACACTAGGACTAGCGGGAGCACAGATACGCAGTATTTT; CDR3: CATSDTRTSGSTDTQYF
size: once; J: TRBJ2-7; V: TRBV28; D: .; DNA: TGTGCCAGCAGTTTAGGGAGGCGCGAGCAGTACTTC; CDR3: CASSLGRREQYF
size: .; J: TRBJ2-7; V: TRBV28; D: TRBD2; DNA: TGTGCCAGCAGTTCCCCTACTAGCGGGAGTCGTTCCTACGAGCAGTACTTC; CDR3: CASSSPTSGSRSYEQYF
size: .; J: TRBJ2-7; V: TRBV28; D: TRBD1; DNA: TGTGCCAGCACCCCTTTGAGGGACAGGGGGCGTGACGAGCAGTACTTC; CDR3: CASTPLRDRGRDEQYF
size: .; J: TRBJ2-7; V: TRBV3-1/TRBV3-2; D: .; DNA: TGTGCCAGCAGCCGACCGGGACTCCAAGCCCACGAGCAGTACTTC; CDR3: CASSRPGLQAHEQYF
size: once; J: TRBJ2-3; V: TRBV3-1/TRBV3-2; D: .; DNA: TGTGCCAGCAGCCTACGCGGAGCGGGCAACCCCGTGACGACGCAGTATTTT; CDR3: CASSLRGAGNPVTTQYF
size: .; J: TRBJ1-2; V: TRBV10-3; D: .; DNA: TGTGCCATCACCCCGGGCGAAGGGGATGGCTACACCTTC; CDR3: CAITPGEGDGYTF
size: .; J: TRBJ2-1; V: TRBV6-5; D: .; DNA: TGTGCCAGCAAAGAGGGGGGGTACAATGAGCAGTTCTTC; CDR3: CASKEGGYNEQFF